Detailed here is one T cell receptor beta chain. Its antigen is currently unknown. TCRdb's copy holds only in-frame clones and misses some; the assay was immunoSEQ multiplex PCR. The table includes 57,000 or so clones, roughly 90% detected once. These data come from a study of OX40 agonist ivuxolimab in advanced cancers. Study-level results: No determination was made of the antigen specificity of the expanded peripheral T cells.

Germline-derived CDR1 and CDR2 are SGHNT and YYREEE (reference sequence). V lost 4 bases, J lost 5 bases, and 10 bases stayed unmatched. CDR3 length equals 16 residues. This receptor was obtained from an adult with an advanced solid tumor such as melanoma, head and neck, liver or kidney cancer. The sample consisted of CD4+ or CD8+ T cells sorted from blood, taken in a trial of the OX40 agonist ivuxolimab. The V gene is TRBV5-4, the J gene TRBJ2-5; 11 bases are shared with TRBD1. CDR3 DNA: TGTGCCAGCAGCCCCCGGGGGGACAGGGGGTCGGAGACCCAGTACTTC. This encodes CASSPRGDRGSETQYF.